A single sample is the source of the 31 T cell receptor beta chains below, sequenced in a study of blood T cell repertoires in COVID-19. Some clones are missing from TCRdb's copy, which holds only in-frame ones; the method was immunoSEQ multiplex PCR. The data contain a few hundred thousand clones, roughly 86% of them singletons. Sequencing was done on a sample of peripheral blood. These receptors all stem from a woman aged 70-85 years with active or convalescent COVID-19.

The chain couples TRBV7-8 to TRBJ2-2, with 7 bases matching TRBD2. The V segment lost 5 bases and the J segment 4 bases; nucleotides outside the gene matches: 10. This CDR3 has 16 residues. The germline gives CDR1 SGHVS, CDR2 FQNEAQ. The CDR3 DNA reads as TGTGCCAGCAGCCCTCTGGGGGGGGTAGGCACCGGGGAGCTGTTTTTT. Translating gives CASSPLGGVGTGELFF.

As DNA, the CDR3 is TGTGCCAGCAGCCCGCAGGGCGAATCACCCCTCCACTTT. Amino acid sequence: CASSPQGESPLHF. This chain links TRBV6-5 with TRBJ1-6; D possibly corresponds to TRBD1 (5 bases). The germline V and J ends were trimmed by 6 bases and 10 bases, with 13 bases remaining between them. The CDR3 runs to 13 residues. In germline, CDR1 is MNHEY, CDR2 SVGAGI.

This clone was seen only once. V and J are TRBV24-1 and TRBJ1-2, with 7 nucleotides matching TRBD1. This CDR3 spans 12 amino acids. Trimming cost V 9 bases and J 5 bases; bases outside gene matches: 5. Germline V lookup: CDR1 KGHDR, CDR2 SFDVKD. CDR3 DNA sequence: TGTGCCACCCAGGGGGTCGAATATGGCTACACCTTC. This sequence encodes CATQGVEYGYTF.

The chain combines TRBV7-6 with TRBJ1-3; D is unclear. The CDR3 consists of 17 residues. The V end was cut by 5 bases, the J end by 1 base, with 18 bases between. Germline values: CDR1 SGHVS, CDR2 FNYEAQ. The CDR3 sequence: CASSASGGIVSGNTIYF. The CDR3 bases are TGTGCCAGCAGCGCCAGTGGAGGGATTGTTTCTGGAAACACCATATATTTT.

J is TRBJ2-7 and V is TRBV6-5, with 10 bases lining up with TRBD2. V lost 7 bases to trimming and J lost 3 bases; unmatched junction nucleotides: 6. In germline, CDR1 is MNHEY, CDR2 SVGAGI. CDR3 length equals 14 residues. CDR3 protein: CASNSGLAVYEQYF. The CDR3 bases are TGTGCCAGCAATTCAGGACTAGCGGTCTACGAGCAGTACTTC.

The chain employs TRBV14 and TRBJ2-1, with D hard to call. The germline gives CDR1 SGHDN, CDR2 FVKESK. Trimming removed 1 base from V and 3 bases from J, with 13 bases in between. The CDR3 loop spans 16 amino acids. The CDR3 DNA follows: TGTGCCAGCAGCCAAGCGAGACTCCCTAACTACAATGAGCAGTTCTTC. Its translation: CASSQARLPNYNEQFF.

This clone has just one count. The chain combines TRBV10-3 with TRBJ2-1; the D gene is possibly TRBD2 (7 bases). This CDR3 contains 13 residues. Germline CDR1 is ENHRY and CDR2 is SYGVKD. The V end lost 11 bases, the J end lost 5 bases, and 16 bases lay between the germline ends. The DNA of the CDR3 is TGTGCCGTCGGGGGGCCCGAGAACAATGAGCAGTTCTTC. This translates into CAVGGPENNEQFF.

The rearrangement links TRBV7-9 to TRBJ1-3, with unresolved D. This CDR3 comprises 16 residues. With 5 bases removed from V and 0 bases from J, the gap between germline ends came to 14 bases. From germline, CDR1 is SEHNR and CDR2 FQNEAQ (reference sequence). CDR3 sequence: CASSPPAGSSGNTIYF. The DNA for the CDR3 is TGTGCCAGCAGCCCCCCCGCAGGAAGCTCTGGAAACACCATATATTTT. The full variable domain, its missing parts supplied by reference TRBV7-9 and TRBJ1-3, is DTGVSQNPRHKITKRGQNVTFRCDPISEHNRLYWYRQTLGQGPEFLTYFQNEAQLEKSRLLSDRFSAERPKGSFSTLEIQRTEQGDSAMYLCASSPPAGSSGNTIYFGEGSWLTVV.

The chain uses TRBV5-1 and TRBJ2-1, with 12 nucleotides matching TRBD1. Looked up from germline, CDR1 is SGHRS and CDR2 is YFSETQ. CDR3 length equals 16 residues. V lost 4 bases to trimming and J lost 9 bases; unmatched junction nucleotides: 11. The CDR3 DNA sequence: TGCGCCAGCAGCACCGGGGACAGGGGGCAAGGGGGTGAGCAGTTCTTC. It translates to CASSTGDRGQGGEQFF.

The chain carries TRBV5-1 and TRBJ1-3; a possible D gene is TRBD1 (6 bases). V gave up 2 bases and J gave up 7 bases, with 10 bases separating them. The CDR3 length is 13 residues. Germline lookup yields CDR1 SGHRS and CDR2 YFSETQ. The CDR3 reads CASSFTGTNTIYF. The CDR3 nucleotides read TGCGCCAGCAGCTTTACAGGGACGAACACCATATATTTT.

This sequence joins TRBV7-3 and TRBJ2-1, with D possibly being TRBD2 (6 bases). V lost 5 bases and J 9 bases, leaving 14 bases between the germline ends. The CDR3 runs 13 residues. Germline CDR1 SGHTA, CDR2 FQGTGA. This CDR3 is CASSETLAAEQFF. CDR3 DNA sequence: TGTGCCAGCAGCGAGACACTAGCTGCTGAGCAGTTCTTC.

The chain joins TRBV6-1 to TRBJ2-5, with unresolved D. The V end lost 2 bases, the J end lost 0 bases, and 13 bases lay between the germline ends. This CDR3 region has 16 residues. CDR1 and CDR2 (germline): MNHNS, SASEGT. The CDR3 is CASSETRRLYQETQYF. The CDR3 DNA reads TGTGCCAGCAGTGAAACCCGCCGGTTGTACCAAGAGACCCAGTACTTC.

The V gene is TRBV6-2 or TRBV6-3, the J gene TRBJ2-3, with 9 bases lining up with TRBD1. V trimming: 4 bases; J trimming: 6 bases; junction bases outside the gene matches: 17. Germline CDR1 reads MNHEY; CDR2 reads SVGEGT. This CDR3 contains 18 residues. CDR3 amino acids: CASSSRQGGSGAYDTQYF. The CDR3 region has the DNA TGTGCCAGCAGTTCAAGACAGGGGGGGAGCGGCGCATACGATACGCAGTATTTT.

The rearrangement joins TRBV25-1 to TRBJ1-1; 8 bases are shared with TRBD1. CDR1 is MGHDK, CDR2 SYGVNS, per germline. Trimming cost V 2 bases and J 4 bases; bases outside gene matches: 15. There are 18 residues in the CDR3. CDR3 residues: CASSETGKLVDRVTEAFF. The CDR3 nucleotides read TGTGCCAGCAGTGAAACCGGGAAATTGGTGGACAGGGTCACTGAAGCTTTCTTT.

This rearrangement joins TRBV2 to TRBJ1-5, with D possibly being TRBD1 (6 bases). Trimming pared 4 bases from V and 5 bases from J, leaving 18 bases between. Germline values: CDR1 SNHLY, CDR2 FYNNEI. The CDR3 loop spans 16 amino acids. The chain's CDR3 is CASSVYRVNNDQPQHF. CDR3 nucleotides: TGTGCCAGCAGTGTCTACAGGGTTAATAACGATCAGCCCCAGCATTTT.

Turning to this clone: An end of the junction differs from the germline gene, which may be a read error. The chain is built from TRBV6-2 or TRBV6-3 and TRBJ2-2; tentatively, D is TRBD1 (5 bases). Germline V CDR1 and CDR2: MNHEY, SVGEGT. The length of the CDR3 is 16 residues. The CDR3 here is CASSNSLSQGTGELFF. The CDR3 region has the DNA TGTGCCAGCAGTAACTCGCTGAGTCAGGGCACCGGGGAGCTGTTTTTT.

This clone was counted a single time. The V gene is TRBV6-6, the J gene TRBJ1-2; 7 positions agree with TRBD1. CDR3 size: 15 residues. Unmatched junction bases numbered 11, after V lost 2 bases and J lost 8 bases. Germline loops: CDR1 MNHNY, CDR2 SVGAGI (reference sequence). The CDR3 sequence is CASSYEIPGQRGYTF. The DNA of the CDR3 is TGTGCCAGCAGTTACGAGATCCCGGGACAGCGGGGCTACACCTTC.

The rearrangement uses TRBV12-3 or TRBV12-4 and TRBJ1-2; 8 positions match TRBD1. V shed 6 bases and J 8 bases; nucleotides not matched to a gene: 8. CDR3 size: 13 residues. The CDR3 spells CASRRTGGGGYTF. Written as DNA, the CDR3 is TGTGCCAGCAGGCGTACAGGGGGTGGGGGCTACACCTTC.

This sequence joins TRBV7-3 and TRBJ2-2; 7 bases line up with TRBD1. The CDR3 loop spans 16 amino acids. V gave up 0 bases and J gave up 6 bases; unmatched junction bases: 7. Germline CDR1 and CDR2: SGHTA and FQGTGA. CDR3: CASSLTGTVFSGELFF. CDR3 bases: TGTGCCAGCAGCTTAACCGGGACAGTTTTTTCCGGGGAGCTGTTTTTT.

This chain links TRBV4-3 with TRBJ1-5; D is unclear. Germline V gene lookup returns CDR1 LGHNA and CDR2 YSLEER. This CDR3 spans 14 amino acids. V lost 0 bases and J 0 bases, leaving 3 bases between the germline ends. The CDR3 is CASSQDFSNQPQHF. CDR3 nucleotide sequence: TGCGCCAGCAGCCAAGACTTTAGCAATCAGCCCCAGCATTTT.

This chain joins TRBV6-5 and TRBJ2-2; D remains unclear. V lost 8 bases and J lost 6, with 13 bases in between. The CDR3 contains 13 residues. The germline gives CDR1 MNHEY, CDR2 SVGAGI. The CDR3 DNA sequence: TGTGCCAGCTGTCCTTTAATCTCCGGGGAGCTGTTTTTT. As protein: CASCPLISGELFF.

This clone was seen only a few times. The chain has TRBV19 and TRBJ2-2; maybe TRBD2 (5 bases). Trimming removed 5 bases at V and 9 bases at J, with 7 bases between. Germline CDR1 is LNHDA and CDR2 is SQIVND (reference sequence). The CDR3 runs to 11 residues. The CDR3 sequence: CASSRGRELFF. The CDR3 DNA reads TGTGCCAGTAGTCGGGGTAGGGAGCTGTTTTTT. The complete variable domain, with remaining parts taken from reference TRBV19 and TRBJ2-2, reads DGGITQSPKYLFRKEGQNVTLSCEQNLNHDAMYWYRQDPGQGLRLIYYSQIVNDFQKGDIAEGYSVSREKKESFPLTVTSAQKNPTAFYLCASSRGRELFFGEGSRLTVL.

In this sample, this clone turned up many times. J is TRBJ1-3 and V is TRBV3-1 (or the pseudogene TRBV3-2); no clear D gene. CDR1 is LGHDT and CDR2 is YNNKEL in the germline V gene (reference sequence). CDR3 length equals 14 residues. The V end lost 4 bases, the J end lost 4 bases, and 11 bases lay between the germline ends. The CDR3, as DNA: TGTGCCAGCAGCCTTGGGCCCGCGGGAAACACCATATATTTT. Amino acids: CASSLGPAGNTIYF.

This clone was seen a handful of times. The chain recombines TRBV3-1 (or the pseudogene TRBV3-2) with TRBJ1-2; D remains ambiguous. This CDR3 contains 11 residues. V was trimmed by 6 bases and J by 10 bases, leaving 12 bases between them. Germline V gene data show CDR1 as LGHDT and CDR2 as YNNKEL (reference sequence). The CDR3 sequence: CASSHYRDYTF. The CDR3, as DNA: TGTGCCAGCAGTCATTATCGGGACTACACCTTC.

The rearrangement joins TRBV24-1 to TRBJ2-1, with TRBD2 matching over 9 bases. Unmatched junction bases numbered 8, after V lost 5 bases and J lost 7 bases. The V gene's germline CDR1 is KGHDR and CDR2 SFDVKD. The CDR3 spans 15 residues. The CDR3 sequence: CATSGSGGIKNEQFF. Written as DNA, the CDR3 is TGTGCCACCAGTGGTAGCGGGGGAATCAAAAATGAGCAGTTCTTC.

The CDR3 sequence is CASRTHERRNTEAFF. The CDR3 DNA sequence: TGTGCCAGCAGGACCCACGAAAGGAGGAACACTGAAGCTTTCTTT. The gene calls are TRBV7-9 and TRBJ1-1; no clear D gene. CDR3 length equals 15 residues. Trimming cost V 6 bases and J 1 base, with 15 bases left between them. Germline lookup yields CDR1 SEHNR and CDR2 FQNEAQ (reference sequence).

Only one count was recorded for this clone. The chain links TRBV18 to TRBJ1-2; no clear D. This CDR3 is built from 13 residues. With 0 bases removed from V and 4 bases from J, the gap between germline ends came to 6 bases. Germline V gene lookup returns CDR1 KGHSH and CDR2 LQKENI. The chain's CDR3 is CASSPPSSYGYTF. As DNA, the CDR3 is TGTGCCAGCTCACCACCGTCTTCCTATGGCTACACCTTC.

The chain couples TRBV2 to TRBJ1-5; tentatively, D is TRBD1 (6 bases). With 2 bases removed from V and 4 bases from J, the gap between germline ends came to 9 bases. This CDR3 spans 14 amino acids. Germline V lookup: CDR1 SNHLY, CDR2 FYNNEI. DNA for the CDR3: TGTGCCAGCAGTGAACAGGGGAAGAATCAGCCCCAGCATTTT. Translated, it gives CASSEQGKNQPQHF.

The V call is TRBV6-4, the J call TRBJ1-1; D gene uncertain. The germline V gene encodes CDR1 MRHNA and CDR2 SNTAGT. The V and J ends lost 4 bases and 4 bases respectively, with 10 bases between them. This CDR3 comprises 13 residues. The CDR3 loop reads CASSVEGGTEAFF. The CDR3 bases are TGTGCCAGCAGTGTGGAGGGTGGCACTGAAGCTTTCTTT.

This clone was seen once. One end of the junction fails to match germline, which may point to a read error. The chain uses TRBV20-1 and TRBJ1-2; no firm D call. The CDR3 covers 10 residues. Per the germline V gene, CDR1 is DFQATT and CDR2 is SNEGSKA (reference sequence). CDR3 nucleotides: TGCAGTGCTAGGCAGGCTGACATAAGATTC. Translated: CSARQADIRF.

This clone was seen a handful of times. The V call is TRBV6-2 or TRBV6-3, the J call TRBJ1-1; 7 nucleotides align to TRBD1. Germline V gives CDR1 MNHEY, CDR2 SVGEGT. The CDR3 is 15 amino acids. The J segment lost 6 bases and the V segment lost 2 bases, leaving 9 bases of the junction unmatched. The CDR3 DNA follows: TGTGCCAGCAGTTACAGGGGGACAGTAAGGTCTGAAGCTTTCTTT. Protein: CASSYRGTVRSEAFF.